Listed below are T cell receptor beta chains from one sample, sequenced in a study of blood T cells in healthy people across ages. In TCRdb, the 5' RACE reads were re-called with MiXCR into one record per CDR3 protein. The repertoire holds over 1,500,000 distinct CDR3 sequences, roughly 43% seen once, with more than 20% in the top ten. Sequencing input: blood. The source is a human donor in good health. CDR3s include the opening cysteine and the closing phenylalanine or tryptophan. The D gene is left open where the match is weak. Size is stated for part of the rows, as once, few or many counts, or as a class when the clone is expanded.

abundance: many; len: 15; v_gene: TRBV6-2/TRBV6-3; d_gene: .; j_gene: TRBJ2-1; CDR3nt: TGTGCCAGCAGTTTTTACCCAGACGGCTACAATGAGCAGTTCTTC; CDR3aa: CASSFYPDGYNEQFF
abundance: .; len: 13; v_gene: TRBV7-9; d_gene: .; j_gene: TRBJ2-7; CDR3nt: TGTGCCAGCAGCCGGGGTGGGGGGTACGAGCAGTACTTC; CDR3aa: CASSRGGGYEQYF
abundance: .; len: 13; v_gene: TRBV29-1; d_gene: .; j_gene: TRBJ2-1; CDR3nt: TGCAGCGTTGAGGGCCTCTCCTACAATGAGCAGTTCTTC; CDR3aa: CSVEGLSYNEQFF
abundance: .; len: 17; v_gene: TRBV20-1; d_gene: .; j_gene: TRBJ1-4; CDR3nt: TGCAGTGCTAGTTTCGGGGCTGTAACAGGGAGTGGGTTGGCGCTGTTTTTT; CDR3aa: CSASFGAVTGSGLALFF
abundance: .; len: 13; v_gene: TRBV20-1; d_gene: .; j_gene: TRBJ2-6; CDR3nt: TGCAGTGCTAGAATACCTGGGGCCAACGTCCTGACTTTC; CDR3aa: CSARIPGANVLTF
abundance: few; len: 16; v_gene: TRBV7-2; d_gene: TRBD1; j_gene: TRBJ1-2; CDR3nt: TGTGCCAGCAGCTTAGCCGGACAGGGGGCGGACTATGGCTACACCTTC; CDR3aa: CASSLAGQGADYGYTF
abundance: .; len: 16; v_gene: TRBV28; d_gene: .; j_gene: TRBJ1-1; CDR3nt: TGTGCCAGCGGTGGGACAACCCTGAGTTTGAGCACTGAAGCTTTCTTT; CDR3aa: CASGGTTLSLSTEAFF
abundance: once; len: 13; v_gene: TRBV20-1; d_gene: .; j_gene: TRBJ2-7; CDR3nt: TGCGGTGCTAGAGCCTCCAGGGGAGGCGAGCAGTACTTC; CDR3aa: CGARASRGGEQYF
abundance: .; len: 15; v_gene: TRBV6-1; d_gene: .; j_gene: TRBJ1-5; CDR3nt: TGTGCCAGCACTTACCTTCAGACGACCAATCAGCCCCAGCATTTT; CDR3aa: CASTYLQTTNQPQHF
abundance: .; len: 17; v_gene: TRBV7-9; d_gene: .; j_gene: TRBJ2-5; CDR3nt: TGTGCCAGCAGCTTAGCGTTCAGCCACCAACGCCAAGAGACCCAGTACTTC; CDR3aa: CASSLAFSHQRQETQYF
abundance: .; len: 18; v_gene: TRBV11-2; d_gene: TRBD1; j_gene: TRBJ2-3; CDR3nt: TGTGCCAGCAGCTCGCTCGGGACAGCCGAGCAGGGCACAGATACGCAGTATTTT; CDR3aa: CASSSLGTAEQGTDTQYF
abundance: once; len: 15; v_gene: TRBV28; d_gene: .; j_gene: TRBJ1-2; CDR3nt: TGTGCCAGCAGTTCCCCATCCCAAAGCGTCTATGGCTACACCTTC; CDR3aa: CASSSPSQSVYGYTF
abundance: few; len: 17; v_gene: TRBV12-3/TRBV12-4; d_gene: .; j_gene: TRBJ2-1; CDR3nt: TGTGCCAGCAGTTTCCTCTCCAACAGGGTTGGGTCCAATGAGCAGTTCTTC; CDR3aa: CASSFLSNRVGSNEQFF
abundance: few; len: 13; v_gene: TRBV7-9; d_gene: .; j_gene: TRBJ2-1; CDR3nt: TGTGCCAGCAGCTTAGCGGCTCTCAATGAGCAGTTCTTC; CDR3aa: CASSLAALNEQFF
abundance: many; len: 14; v_gene: TRBV6-6; d_gene: .; j_gene: TRBJ2-1; CDR3nt: TGTGCCAGCAAGCCGACGAGCACCTACAATGAGCAGTTCTTC; CDR3aa: CASKPTSTYNEQFF
abundance: few; len: 14; v_gene: TRBV20-1; d_gene: .; j_gene: TRBJ2-7; CDR3nt: TGCAGTGCTAGAGTTACAGGTCCCATCTACGAGCAGTACTTC; CDR3aa: CSARVTGPIYEQYF
abundance: .; len: 15; v_gene: TRBV13; d_gene: TRBD1; j_gene: TRBJ1-2; CDR3nt: TGTGCCAGCAGCTCCGGGACAGGGGGGAGTAATGGCTACACCTTC; CDR3aa: CASSSGTGGSNGYTF
abundance: few; len: 14; v_gene: TRBV12-3/TRBV12-4; d_gene: .; j_gene: TRBJ2-5; CDR3nt: TGTGCCAGCAGCCCAGCTTCCCACCAAGAGACCCAGTACTTC; CDR3aa: CASSPASHQETQYF
abundance: .; len: 16; v_gene: TRBV4-1; d_gene: .; j_gene: TRBJ1-4; CDR3nt: TGCGCCAGCAGCCAAGAGTGGACCTCCTCTCTCTCTAAACTGTTTTTT; CDR3aa: CASSQEWTSSLSKLFF
abundance: .; len: 17; v_gene: TRBV6-1; d_gene: TRBD2; j_gene: TRBJ2-7; CDR3nt: TGTGCCAGCAGTGAATTTATTAGCGGGGGGCTCTCCGACGAGCAGTACTTC; CDR3aa: CASSEFISGGLSDEQYF
abundance: .; len: 13; v_gene: TRBV29-1; d_gene: TRBD1; j_gene: TRBJ2-4; CDR3nt: TGCAGCGTGGGGGGGGACAGGGAAAACATTCAGTACTTC; CDR3aa: CSVGGDRENIQYF
abundance: .; len: 15; v_gene: TRBV7-2; d_gene: TRBD1; j_gene: TRBJ1-2; CDR3nt: TGTGCCAGCAGCTTCCGACAGGGGGTTGACTATGGCTACACCTTC; CDR3aa: CASSFRQGVDYGYTF
abundance: .; len: 15; v_gene: TRBV11-3; d_gene: .; j_gene: TRBJ1-1; CDR3nt: TGTGCCAGCAGCTTAGTAGGCCATGGGAACACTGAAGCTTTCTTT; CDR3aa: CASSLVGHGNTEAFF
abundance: few; len: 16; v_gene: TRBV5-6; d_gene: .; j_gene: TRBJ2-7; CDR3nt: TGTGCCAGCAGCTCCGGAGTGGCCACCACCTCCTACGAGCAGTACTTC; CDR3aa: CASSSGVATTSYEQYF
abundance: .; len: 13; v_gene: TRBV20-1; d_gene: .; j_gene: TRBJ1-5; CDR3nt: TGCAGTGCTAGAGATTCGCTCAATCAGCCCCAGCATTTT; CDR3aa: CSARDSLNQPQHF
abundance: many; len: 12; v_gene: TRBV29-1; d_gene: .; j_gene: TRBJ2-4; CDR3nt: TGCAGCGGAGGGCCCGGAGGAAACATTCAGTACTTC; CDR3aa: CSGGPGGNIQYF
abundance: few; len: 13; v_gene: TRBV29-1; d_gene: TRBD2; j_gene: TRBJ2-5; CDR3nt: TGCAGCGTTACCGGGACTATGCAAGAGACCCAGTACTTC; CDR3aa: CSVTGTMQETQYF